This TCR beta chain was captured in a study of blood T cell repertoires in COVID-19. After removal of 5 bases from V and 6 bases from J, the junction contained 3 bases not matched to a gene. The CDR3 contains 13 residues. In germline, CDR1 is SEHNR, CDR2 FQNEAQ (reference sequence). The assay was immunoSEQ multiplex PCR, and TCRdb's table has in-frame clones only and misses some. The table has some 340,000 clones, around 83% seen once. Participants had their cohort set by participant-reported clinical history. The clonotype comes from a woman aged 45-65 years who had recovered from COVID-19. This chain links TRBV7-9 with TRBJ2-1, with TRBD2 identical over 8 bases. Sequences were obtained from PBMCs or T cells enriched from blood (not recorded which). The CDR3 nucleotides are TGTGCCAGCAGCCCCGGGACTAGCAATGAGCAGTTCTTC. Protein product: CASSPGTSNEQFF. The full variable domain, in which reference TRBV7-9 and TRBJ2-1 provide the parts outside the CDR3, is DTGVSQNPRHKITKRGQNVTFRCDPISEHNRLYWYRQTLGQGPEFLTYFQNEAQLEKSRLLSDRFSAERPKGSFSTLEIQRTEQGDSAMYLCASSPGTSNEQFFGPGTRLTVL.